This TCR beta chain was captured in a study of regulatory T cells in long-lasting Graves disease. Arm-PCR of CDR3 regions with iRepertoire HTBI primers generated TCR beta libraries. TCRdb reprocessed the multiplex PCR reads with MiXCR, giving one entry per CDR3 protein. The repertoire holds 350,000 to 450,000 distinct CDR3 sequences, with around 23% as singletons. Time point in this sample: persistent/refractory GD, antithyroid drugs over 5 years with positive TRAb. After RNA was extracted from PBMCs, the TCR library was made from it. The CDR3 is 14 residues long. Germline assignment: CDR1 KGHDR and CDR2 SFDVKD. The V end was cut by 2 bases, the J end by 6 bases, with 9 bases between.

The specimen was peripheral blood mononuclear cells (PBMCs), collected when the disease was refractory, from a patient treated with antithyroid drugs. This clonotype originated in a female donor with Graves disease. V is TRBV24-1 and J is TRBJ2-2; TRBD2 might be the D (5 bases). The CDR3 region is CATSDWTDAGELFF. CDR3 DNA sequence: TGTGCCACCAGTGATTGGACTGACGCCGGGGAGCTGTTTTTT.